This TCR beta chain was found in a study of blood T cell repertoires in COVID-19. At the level of the study: COVID-19 samples from acute and convalescent phases originated in the United States, Italy and Spain. T cells, B-cell-depleted T cells, or PBMCs provided the cDNA or gDNA that served as material.

Germline assignment: CDR1 SGHTA and CDR2 FQGNSA. The CDR3 totals 16 residues. After removal of 3 bases from V and 4 bases from J, the junction contained 8 bases not matched to a gene. Methods used by the authors: Reference gene primer amplification gave nucleated cell count estimates. TCRdb's table, derived via immunoSEQ multiplex PCR, lists solely in-frame clones and lacks some. V and J calls and clone size are as listed in that table; D and trimming were resolved from the DNA. The sample lists over 100,000 clones; over 70% were seen once. The receptor was isolated from a human donor in a cohort sampled during active or convalescent COVID-19. This chain links TRBV7-2 with TRBJ2-3, with 9 positions matching TRBD2. Sequencing was done on a sample of peripheral blood. This CDR3 reads CASSLRGGSGADTQYF. The DNA for the CDR3 is TGTGCCAGCAGCTTGCGGGGGGGGAGCGGGGCAGATACGCAGTATTTT. The whole variable domain, filled in from reference TRBV7-2 and TRBJ2-3, reads GAGVSQSPSNKVTEKGKDVELRCDPISGHTALYWYRQSLGQGLEFLIYFQGNSAPDKSGLPSDRFSAERTGGSVSTLTIQRTQQEDSAVYLCASSLRGGSGADTQYFGPGTRLTVL.